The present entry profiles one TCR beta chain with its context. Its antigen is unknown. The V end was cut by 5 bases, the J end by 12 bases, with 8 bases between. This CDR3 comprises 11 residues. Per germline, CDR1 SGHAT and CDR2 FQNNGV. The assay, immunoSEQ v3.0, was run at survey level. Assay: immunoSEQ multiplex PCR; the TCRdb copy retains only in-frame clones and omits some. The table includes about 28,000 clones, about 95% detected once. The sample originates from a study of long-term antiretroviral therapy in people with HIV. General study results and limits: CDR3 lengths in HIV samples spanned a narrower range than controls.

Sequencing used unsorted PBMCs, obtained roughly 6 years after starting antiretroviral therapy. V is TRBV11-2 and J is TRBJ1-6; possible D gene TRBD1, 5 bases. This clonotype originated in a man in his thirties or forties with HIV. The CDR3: CASSGDRPLHF. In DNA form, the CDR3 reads TGTGCCAGCAGCGGCGACAGACCCCTCCACTTT.